The rows below give T cell receptor beta chains drawn from one sample of a study of blood T cell repertoires in COVID-19. The protocol was immunoSEQ multiplex PCR, while the TCRdb copy is restricted to in-frame clones and leaves out a portion. This sample has about 240,000 clones; around 84% occur once, and the top ten carry about 3.2%. Sequencing was carried out using peripheral blood. All receptors come from a woman between 18 and 29 years old with acute or convalescent COVID-19. CDR3s include the opening cysteine and the closing phenylalanine or tryptophan. The D gene is left open where the match is weak. Size is omitted from some rows. Given values are once, few, many or a class for expanded clones.

J	V	size	D	CDR3	DNA
TRBJ2-5	TRBV30	-	-	CAWGGGPTETQYF	TGTGCCTGGGGGGGTGGGCCAACCGAGACCCAGTACTTC
TRBJ2-2	TRBV7-9	-	TRBD1	CASSTQGAGTGELFF	TGTGCCAGCAGTACCCAGGGGGCGGGCACCGGGGAGCTGTTTTTT
TRBJ2-7	TRBV7-2	-	TRBD1	CASSIHRDRGLYEQYF	TGTGCCAGCAGCATACACCGGGACAGGGGGCTCTACGAGCAGTACTTC
TRBJ2-7	TRBV2	medium-sized	TRBD2	CASRLAGVEQYF	TGTGCCAGTAGACTAGCGGGAGTCGAGCAGTACTTC
TRBJ1-6	TRBV6-5	-	-	CASSGNRDSPLHF	TGTGCCAGCAGCGGAAACAGGGACTCACCCCTCCACTTT
TRBJ2-7	TRBV4-3	-	TRBD2	CASSQTGTSGRAEQYF	TGCGCCAGCAGCCAAACCGGGACTAGCGGGAGAGCCGAGCAGTACTTC
TRBJ2-1	TRBV6-5	-	-	CASSYSGWNTYNEQFF	TGTGCCAGCAGTTACTCGGGCTGGAACACCTACAATGAGCAGTTCTTC
TRBJ2-3	TRBV5-1	-	TRBD2	CASSWTGLAGVFNRADTQYF	TGCGCCAGCAGCTGGACGGGACTAGCGGGAGTGTTTAATAGGGCAGATACGCAGTATTTT
TRBJ2-1	TRBV6-4	-	-	CASSDGASTYNEQFF	TGTGCCAGCAGTGATGGGGCTTCTACCTACAATGAGCAGTTCTTC
TRBJ1-5	TRBV3-1/TRBV3-2	-	-	CASSQGTYSNQPQHF	TGTGCCAGCAGCCAAGGTACCTATAGCAATCAGCCCCAGCATTTT
TRBJ1-2	TRBV28	-	-	CASRRAVGGYTF	TGTGCCAGCAGGAGGGCGGTGGGTGGCTACACCTTC
TRBJ1-1	TRBV2	few	TRBD1	CASSDGTEPRAFF	TGTGCCAGCAGTGATGGGACAGAGCCGAGAGCTTTCTTT
TRBJ2-7	TRBV27	-	TRBD1	CASSARGTGPHEQYF	TGTGCCAGCAGTGCCCGCGGGACAGGGCCCCACGAGCAGTACTTC
TRBJ2-1	TRBV7-9	-	TRBD2	CASSLITSGAGEQFF	TGTGCCAGCAGCTTAATCACTAGCGGGGCGGGTGAGCAGTTCTTC
TRBJ1-6	TRBV23-1	-	-	CARLFRDTFCSPSSPLHF	TGCGCCAGACTATTCCGGGACACGTTTTGTTCGCCGTCGTCACCCCTCCACTTT
TRBJ1-5	TRBV15	-	-	CATSRGPGENQPQHF	TGTGCCACCAGCAGAGGACCAGGGGAAAATCAGCCCCAGCATTTT
TRBJ1-1	TRBV11-2	-	TRBD1	CASRYDRVGTEAFF	TGTGCCAGCAGATATGACAGGGTAGGGACTGAAGCTTTCTTT
TRBJ1-1	TRBV12-3/TRBV12-4	-	-	CASSFFVPGEAFF	TGTGCCAGCAGTTTCTTTGTCCCGGGGGAAGCTTTCTTT
TRBJ2-1	TRBV12-3/TRBV12-4	-	-	CASRPRGNEQFF	TGTGCCAGCAGGCCTAGGGGTAATGAGCAGTTCTTC
TRBJ1-3	TRBV3-1/TRBV3-2	-	-	CASSQGPQGNTIYF	TGTGCCAGCAGCCAAGGGCCCCAGGGAAACACCATATATTTT
TRBJ2-1	TRBV30	-	TRBD2	CAWSGGVPRGLAGSSSYNEQFF	TGTGCCTGGAGTGGAGGGGTACCCCGAGGACTAGCGGGGTCGAGCTCCTACAATGAGCAGTTCTTC
TRBJ2-2	TRBV5-1	few	-	CASRQTNTGELFF	TGCGCCAGCAGGCAGACGAACACCGGGGAGCTGTTTTTT
TRBJ2-7	TRBV6-1	-	-	CASSESGLLLARQYF	TGTGCCAGCAGCGAATCGGGACTGCTCTTGGCGAGGCAGTACTTC
TRBJ2-5	TRBV29-1	-	TRBD2	CSVDAQLAGQTQYF	TGCAGCGTTGATGCACAACTAGCGGGGCAGACCCAGTACTTC
TRBJ2-5	TRBV10-3	-	TRBD2	CAISESNLAEPETQYF	TGTGCCATCAGTGAGTCCAATCTAGCGGAACCAGAGACCCAGTACTTC
TRBJ2-1	TRBV4-2	-	TRBD2	CASSHETSGRASEQFF	TGTGCCAGCAGCCACGAAACTAGCGGGAGGGCGAGTGAGCAGTTCTTC
TRBJ2-3	TRBV11-3	-	-	CASSLGSGSTDTQYF	TGTGCCAGCAGCTTAGGGTCGGGGAGCACAGATACGCAGTATTTT
TRBJ2-5	TRBV29-1	-	-	CSVRQGGVETQYF	TGCAGCGTCCGACAGGGAGGAGTGGAGACCCAGTACTTC
TRBJ1-3	TRBV5-1	-	TRBD1	CASSYLDRDKNTIYF	TGCGCCAGCAGCTACCTGGACAGGGATAAGAACACCATATATTTT
TRBJ2-3	TRBV30	-	TRBD2	CAWSSWRTSDRTDTQYF	TGTGCCTGGAGTTCGTGGCGGACTAGCGATAGAACAGATACGCAGTATTTT
TRBJ1-1	TRBV7-6	-	-	CASSFGEMNTEAFF	TGTGCCAGCAGCTTCGGGGAAATGAACACTGAAGCTTTCTTT
TRBJ2-1	TRBV7-2	once	TRBD1	CASSLRQGAQKEQFF	TGTGCCAGCAGCTTACGACAGGGGGCTCAAAAGGAGCAGTTCTTC
TRBJ1-1	TRBV6-5	once	-	CASRVTANTEAFF	TGTGCCAGCAGAGTCACAGCGAACACTGAAGCTTTCTTT
TRBJ2-1	TRBV4-3	-	TRBD1	CASSQETGGRSAFF	TGCGCCAGCAGCCAAGAGACAGGGGGGCGTAGCGCGTTCTTC
TRBJ1-2	TRBV7-2	-	TRBD1	CASSRQGNGYTF	TGTGCCAGCAGCCGACAGGGAAATGGCTACACCTTC
TRBJ1-1	TRBV19	few	-	CASSKTRNTEAFF	TGTGCCAGTAGCAAAACCAGGAACACTGAAGCTTTCTTT
TRBJ2-2	TRBV30	few	TRBD2	CAWSPGVLAGSGDTGELFF	TGTGCCTGGAGTCCTGGAGTTCTAGCGGGATCAGGGGACACCGGGGAGCTGTTTTTT
TRBJ2-2	TRBV7-9	-	TRBD1	CASSSKDRVNTGELFF	TGTGCCAGCAGCTCGAAAGACAGGGTGAACACCGGGGAGCTGTTTTTT
TRBJ1-1	TRBV12-3/TRBV12-4	-	-	CASTFLGSLEAFF	TGTGCCAGCACGTTCTTAGGGAGTCTTGAAGCTTTCTTT
TRBJ1-2	TRBV10-3	-	-	CAISEPTGYYGYTF	TGTGCCATCAGTGAGCCAACAGGGTACTATGGCTACACCTTC
TRBJ1-5	TRBV29-1	-	-	CSVVIGGSNQPQHF	TGCAGCGTTGTTATCGGAGGGAGCAATCAGCCCCAGCATTTT
TRBJ2-1	TRBV29-1	-	TRBD2	CSVEAGGTSAYNEQFF	TGCAGCGTTGAAGCAGGGGGGACTAGCGCTTACAATGAGCAGTTCTTC
TRBJ2-7	TRBV27	-	-	CASSSPRGEQYF	TGTGCCAGCAGTTCCCCACGGGGCGAGCAGTACTTC
TRBJ2-6	TRBV7-8	-	-	CASSLSGSGRGSSGANVLTF	TGTGCCAGCAGCTTATCCGGCTCCGGCAGAGGGAGCTCTGGGGCCAACGTCCTGACTTTC
TRBJ1-6	TRBV29-1	-	-	CSVGETDNSPLHF	TGCAGCGTTGGAGAGACAGATAATTCACCCCTCCACTTT
TRBJ2-7	TRBV6-5	once	-	CASATMWEQSYEQYF	TGTGCCAGCGCAACGATGTGGGAGCAATCCTACGAGCAGTACTTC
TRBJ2-3	TRBV5-1	-	-	CASSVDRPTDTQYF	TGCGCCAGCAGCGTAGACAGACCCACAGATACGCAGTATTTT
TRBJ2-7	TRBV5-4	once	TRBD2	CASSSGTSGYEQYF	TGTGCCAGCAGCTCAGGGACTAGCGGGTACGAGCAGTACTTC
TRBJ2-1	TRBV14	once	-	CASSQDVTTKSINNEQFF	TGTGCCAGCAGCCAAGATGTGACTACCAAGAGTATCAACAATGAGCAGTTCTTC
TRBJ1-6	TRBV5-1	-	-	CASSLADGRDGSPLHF	TGCGCCAGCAGCTTGGCCGACGGGAGGGATGGTTCACCCCTCCACTTT
TRBJ2-7	TRBV7-7	-	-	CASSPTSSSYEQYF	TGTGCTAGCAGCCCCACTAGTTCCTCCTACGAGCAGTACTTC
TRBJ1-5	TRBV7-8	few	-	CASSLGSGKSNQPQHF	TGTGCCAGCAGCTTAGGATCGGGTAAGAGCAATCAGCCCCAGCATTTT
TRBJ2-1	TRBV19	-	TRBD1	CASSPWTGAAAEQFF	TGTGCCAGTAGTCCGTGGACAGGGGCGGCAGCTGAGCAGTTCTTC
TRBJ2-3	TRBV15	few	-	CATKRGSHTDTQYF	TGTGCCACCAAGAGAGGCTCCCACACAGATACGCAGTATTTT
TRBJ1-3	TRBV29-1	once	-	CSVKTDTGNTIYF	TGCAGCGTTAAGACAGATACTGGAAACACCATATATTTT
TRBJ1-1	TRBV6-6	-	TRBD1	CASSYGSSTGRTEAFF	TGTGCCAGCAGTTACGGGTCCTCGACAGGGCGTACTGAAGCTTTCTTT
TRBJ1-3	TRBV5-6	-	TRBD1	CASSLAWTGVGGNTIYF	TGTGCCAGCAGCTTGGCTTGGACAGGGGTAGGAGGAAACACCATATATTTT